This TCR beta chain stems from a study of blood T cell repertoires in COVID-19. Looking at the study overall: The United States, Italy and Spain supplied acute and convalescent COVID-19 samples. Sources were T cells, B-cell-depleted T cells, or PBMCs; the material itself was cDNA or gDNA.

All enrollees were about 18 to 90 years old and from fewer than 25 US areas. Trimming cost V 1 base and J 5 bases; bases outside gene matches: 3. The length of the CDR3 is 15 residues. Germline V CDR1 and CDR2: SGHRS, YFSETQ. In the original analysis: Scientists estimated how many nucleated cells there were by amplifying reference gene primers. Clones were read by immunoSEQ multiplex PCR, and TCRdb kept only the in-frame ones, dropping some. The V and J calls and clone size are taken from that table; D and trimming were inferred from the DNA. Here the sample spans hundreds of thousands of clones, over 75% being singletons.

This clonotype was sampled from a woman aged 40 to 55 with acute COVID-19. The chain carries TRBV5-1 and TRBJ1-5; 10 nucleotides match TRBD1. The sequencing sample was made of PBMCs or T cells enriched from blood (not recorded which). The CDR3 region is CASSLRGTGDQPQHF. CDR3 DNA sequence: TGCGCCAGCAGCTTGAGAGGGACAGGGGATCAGCCCCAGCATTTT.